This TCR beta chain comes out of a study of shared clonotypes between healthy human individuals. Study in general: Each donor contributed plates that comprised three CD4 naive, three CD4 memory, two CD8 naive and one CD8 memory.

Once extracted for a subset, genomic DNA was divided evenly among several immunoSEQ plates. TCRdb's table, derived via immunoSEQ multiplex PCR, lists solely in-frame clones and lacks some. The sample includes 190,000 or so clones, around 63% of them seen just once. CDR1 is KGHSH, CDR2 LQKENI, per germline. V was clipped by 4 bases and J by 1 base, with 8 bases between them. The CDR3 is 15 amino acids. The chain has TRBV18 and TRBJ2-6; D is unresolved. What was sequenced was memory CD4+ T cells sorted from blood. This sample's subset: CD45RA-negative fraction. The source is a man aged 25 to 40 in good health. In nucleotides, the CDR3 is TGTGCCAGCTCACTTACGACATCTGGGGCCAACGTCCTGACTTTC. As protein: CASSLTTSGANVLTF.